Detailed here is one T cell receptor (beta chain). Sequencing was performed with immunoSEQ multiplex PCR; in TCRdb, only in-frame clones are kept and a portion is missing. The table lists 20,000 or so clones, around 80% of them singletons. These data are taken from a study of CD4+ T cells in melanoma. Per the germline V gene, CDR1 is LNHDA and CDR2 is SQIVND (reference sequence). This CDR3 has 12 residues. The V gene lost 10 bases and the J gene lost 7 bases, with 14 bases spanning the gap. The TCR comes from a human donor with melanoma. The chain uses TRBV19 and TRBJ2-1, with D hard to call. The CDR3 coding sequence is TGTGCCACCGCCCCGAACCTGAATGAGCAGTTCTTC. This translates into CATAPNLNEQFF. The entire variable domain, with the rest obtained from reference TRBV19 and TRBJ2-1, is as follows: DGGITQSPKYLFRKEGQNVTLSCEQNLNHDAMYWYRQDPGQGLRLIYYSQIVNDFQKGDIAEGYSVSREKKESFPLTVTSAQKNPTAFYLCATAPNLNEQFFGPGTRLTVL.